This TCR beta chain was profiled in a study of Graves' ophthalmopathy and Graves' hyperthyroidism. This clonotype was recorded at least ten times. Amplification of the TCR beta CDR3 regions used RNA transcripts (as template). HTBI primers primed a first-round RT-PCR, and a second-round multiplex PCR followed. In TCRdb, the multiplex PCR reads were re-called with MiXCR into one record per CDR3 protein. The repertoire has about 400,000 distinct CDR3 sequences, about a sixth of them found once; the top ten carry around 1.5%. Ophthalmopathy donors' eye disease showed moderate-to-severe activity, CAS of at least 3, NOSPECS of at least 4 and duration under 3 months. The clonotype was recovered from a woman aged 18-35 years with Graves' ophthalmopathy. Sequencing used peripheral blood.

The CDR3 DNA follows: TGTGCCAGTGGGACCGCCGCGGGATACGAGCAGTACTTC. Translating it yields CASGTAAGYEQYF. The chain couples TRBV7-9 to TRBJ2-7, with D tentatively TRBD2 (6 bases). Trimming stripped 9 bases from V and 4 bases from J, with 16 bases between. CDR1 SEHNR and CDR2 FQNEAQ come from the germline V gene (reference sequence). This CDR3 comprises 13 residues.